One and the same sample provided the 32 T cell receptor beta chains below, sequenced in a study of blood T cell repertoires in COVID-19. Sequenced by immunoSEQ multiplex PCR; TCRdb stores in-frame clones only, minus some. The sample shows 150,000 to 180,000 clones, over 75% of them seen only once. The sequenced material came from peripheral blood. The receptors here all came from a man in his 60s with COVID-19, enrolled during active disease.

The chain links TRBV11-2 to TRBJ1-5; D perhaps matches TRBD1 (5 bases). Germline CDR1 SGHAT, CDR2 FQNNGV. The CDR3 is made up of 15 amino acids. V lost 5 bases and J 0 bases, leaving 11 bases between the germline ends. CDR3 nucleotide sequence: TGTGCCAGCAGCCAAAACAGGAATAGCAATCAGCCCCAGCATTTT. This translates into CASSQNRNSNQPQHF.

The chain couples TRBV5-4 to TRBJ1-2; D is perhaps TRBD1 (5 bases). V lost 6 bases to trimming and J lost 4 bases, with 19 bases between them. CDR1 and CDR2 from the germline V gene are SGHNT and YYREEE (reference sequence). This CDR3 spans 15 amino acids. DNA for the CDR3: TGTGCCAGCACCTCGCTTCGGGCAGGGCTCTATGGCTACACCTTC. The encoded protein is CASTSLRAGLYGYTF. Full variable domain (missing parts from reference TRBV5-4 and TRBJ1-2): ETGVTQSPTHLIKTRGQQVTLRCSSQSGHNTVSWYQQALGQGPQFIFQYYREEENGRGNFPPRFSGLQFPNYSSELNVNALELDDSALYLCASTSLRAGLYGYTFGSGTRLTVV.

The rearrangement joins TRBV30 to TRBJ1-6; the D gene is possibly TRBD1 (5 bases). Germline CDR1 is GTSNPN and CDR2 is SVGIG (reference sequence). V lost 2 bases and J 7 bases, leaving 12 bases between the germline ends. There are 14 residues in the CDR3. CDR3 DNA sequence: TGTGCCTGGAGTTCATCCGGACACAATTCACCCCTCCACTTT. Its translation: CAWSSSGHNSPLHF.

This chain links TRBV3-1 (or the pseudogene TRBV3-2) with TRBJ2-7; D is uncertain. V was trimmed by 0 bases and J by 12 bases, leaving 12 bases between them. This CDR3 contains 12 residues. Looked up from germline, CDR1 is LGHDT and CDR2 is YNNKEL (reference sequence). The CDR3, as DNA: TGTGCCAGCAGCCAAGACGTTGCGGCCCCGTACTTC. Its protein product is CASSQDVAAPYF.

This chain joins TRBV18 and TRBJ1-5; D is unresolved. The CDR3 consists of 16 residues. The V end was cut by 2 bases, the J end by 0 bases, with 11 bases between. Germline values: CDR1 KGHSH, CDR2 LQKENI. The CDR3 nucleotides read TGTGCCAGCTCACCAGCGGGGAGCTATAGCAATCAGCCCCAGCATTTT. Translating it yields CASSPAGSYSNQPQHF.

V gene TRBV6-5 combines with J gene TRBJ1-2; D possibly corresponds to TRBD1 (6 bases). Germline V gene sequence: CDR1 MNHEY, CDR2 SVGAGI. The V gene lost 5 bases and the J gene lost 4 bases, with 17 bases spanning the gap. CDR3 size: 15 residues. The CDR3: CASSTTTGQGYGYTF. The CDR3 DNA is TGTGCCAGCAGTACCACTACAGGGCAAGGCTATGGCTACACCTTC.

This clone was counted only a few times. J is TRBJ1-6 and V is TRBV28; no reliable D call. The germline V and J ends were trimmed by 5 bases and 6 bases, with 11 bases remaining between them. The germline CDR1 and CDR2 sequences are MDHEN and SYDVKM. This CDR3 is built from 14 residues. CDR3 DNA: TGTGCCAGCAGTAAAGGGAGTGCTAATTCACCCCTCCACTTT. It encodes CASSKGSANSPLHF.

The chain recombines TRBV27 with TRBJ2-7; a weak D match, TRBD1 (5 bases). Between the trimmed V and J ends, which lost 4 bases and 1 base, there was a span of 14 bases. The CDR3 sequence is 15 residues long. CDR1 and CDR2 (germline): MNHEY, SMNVEV (reference sequence). The CDR3 DNA is TGTGCCAGCAGTTCAGGGTTAAAGTCTTCCTACGAGCAGTACTTC. It specifies CASSSGLKSSYEQYF.

This chain links TRBV5-1 with TRBJ2-2; D is perhaps TRBD1 (5 bases). The germline V gene encodes CDR1 SGHRS and CDR2 YFSETQ. The germline V and J ends were trimmed by 0 bases and 2 bases, with 8 bases remaining between them. CDR3 length equals 15 residues. The CDR3 is CASSLVGANTGELFF. The CDR3 DNA is TGCGCCAGCAGCTTGGTAGGGGCCAACACCGGGGAGCTGTTTTTT.

This clone was detected once. CDR3 sequence (DNA): TGTGCCAGCAGCTCTAACAGGGGGTCCCTGGAAAACATTCAGTACTTC. Amino acid sequence: CASSSNRGSLENIQYF. The V call is TRBV7-9, the J call TRBJ2-4; TRBD1 agrees at 8 bases. The length of the CDR3 is 16 residues. CDR1 and CDR2 (germline): SEHNR, FQNEAQ (reference sequence). Trimming removed 4 bases from V and 5 bases from J; junction bases left unmatched: 10.

The chain carries TRBV24-1 and TRBJ1-2; 9 nucleotides align to TRBD1. Germline loops: CDR1 KGHDR, CDR2 SFDVKD. The CDR3 covers 16 residues. Unmatched junction bases numbered 11, after V lost 4 bases and J lost 6 bases. As DNA, the CDR3 is TGTGCCACCAGTGACCCGAACAGGGGGCAGTCTCATGGCTACACCTTC. Amino acid sequence: CATSDPNRGQSHGYTF.

The CDR3: CASGQYQETQYF. The CDR3 bases are TGTGCTAGTGGCCAGTACCAAGAGACCCAGTACTTC. This chain joins TRBV12-5 and TRBJ2-5, with D unresolved. The V gene lost 6 bases and the J gene lost 0 bases, with 5 bases spanning the gap. Germline V gene data show CDR1 as LGHNT and CDR2 as FRNRAP. The CDR3 is 12 amino acids.

This chain uses TRBV25-1 with TRBJ1-4, with a possible D match to TRBD1 (5 bases). This CDR3 contains 13 residues. Germline CDR1 is MGHDK and CDR2 is SYGVNS. V was clipped by 1 base and J by 11 bases, with 11 bases between them. The CDR3 is CASSEWEGSKLFF. For the CDR3, the DNA is TGTGCCAGCAGTGAATGGGAGGGGTCGAAACTGTTTTTT.

This clone was observed a handful of times. This CDR3 reads CASSEPSAGRQGYGYTF. In nucleotides, the CDR3 is TGTGCCAGCAGTGAACCATCGGCCGGACGCCAGGGCTATGGCTACACCTTC. V usage is TRBV6-1 and J usage is TRBJ1-2, with a possible D match to TRBD1 (5 bases). Germline V CDR1 and CDR2: MNHNS, SASEGT. V was pared by 2 bases and J by 4 bases, with 20 bases between. This CDR3 spans 17 amino acids.

The V call is TRBV7-3, the J call TRBJ1-6; 9 bases align to TRBD1. Looked up from germline, CDR1 is SGHTA and CDR2 is FQGTGA. CDR3 length equals 14 residues. V lost 0 bases, J lost 9 bases, and 0 bases stayed unmatched. CDR3 in DNA: TGTGCCAGCAGCTTAACGGACAGGGGTTCACCCCTCCACTTT. It encodes CASSLTDRGSPLHF.

This sequence joins TRBV19 and TRBJ2-7, with 10 positions matching TRBD2. J was trimmed by 2 bases and V by 6 bases; bases with no gene match: 4. The CDR3 extends over 14 amino acids. CDR1 LNHDA and CDR2 SQIVND come from the germline V gene (reference sequence). In DNA, the CDR3 is TGTGCCAGTAGCCGGACTAGCGGCACCTACGAGCAGTACTTC. Translated: CASSRTSGTYEQYF.

The V and J genes are TRBV5-1 and TRBJ2-7; maybe TRBD2 (5 bases). This CDR3 contains 15 residues. CDR1 and CDR2 from the germline V gene are SGHRS and YFSETQ. Trimming cost V 0 bases and J 0 bases, with 10 bases left between them. The CDR3 loop is CASSLDPGSSYEQYF. The CDR3 DNA is TGCGCCAGCAGCTTGGATCCGGGGAGCTCCTACGAGCAGTACTTC.

The V call is TRBV6-2 or TRBV6-3, the J call TRBJ1-1; 9 bases are shared with TRBD1. Trimming cost V 5 bases and J 0 bases; bases outside gene matches: 10. The length of the CDR3 is 17 residues. Germline assignment: CDR1 MNHEY and CDR2 SVGEGT. The CDR3 sequence is CASSPGGTGRVNTEAFF. In DNA form, the CDR3 reads TGTGCCAGCAGTCCGGGAGGGACAGGGAGGGTGAACACTGAAGCTTTCTTT.

This rearrangement joins TRBV28 to TRBJ2-1, with TRBD1 identical over 7 bases. This CDR3 is built from 15 residues. The V gene end was trimmed by 6 bases and the J gene end by 9 bases; junction bases not matched to a gene: 14. Per the germline V gene, CDR1 is MDHEN and CDR2 is SYDVKM. CDR3 DNA: TGTGCCAGCAGCCCCGACAGGGTCGTTTTTAGTGAGCAGTTCTTC. Amino acid sequence: CASSPDRVVFSEQFF.

V usage is TRBV6-5 and J usage is TRBJ1-2; possibly TRBD1 for D (5 bases). V lost 6 bases and J 4 bases, leaving 12 bases between the germline ends. The CDR3 is 13 amino acids. The germline gives CDR1 MNHEY, CDR2 SVGAGI. The CDR3 is CASRPTGSYGYTF. In DNA form, the CDR3 reads TGTGCCAGCAGGCCCACAGGATCCTATGGCTACACCTTC.

The chain links TRBV6-5 to TRBJ1-1; D is uncertain. V lost 7 bases and J lost 4, with 16 bases in between. The CDR3 length is 14 residues. CDR1 and CDR2 from the germline V gene are MNHEY and SVGAGI. Here the CDR3 DNA reads TGTGCCAGCAACACAGTCCCCGGGAGCACTGAAGCTTTCTTT. As protein: CASNTVPGSTEAFF.

V usage is TRBV11-1 and J usage is TRBJ2-7; no clear D gene. Germline V gene data show CDR1 as SGHAT and CDR2 as FQDESV (reference sequence). This CDR3 spans 12 amino acids. The V end was cut by 5 bases, the J end by 4 bases, with 9 bases between. The CDR3 reads CASSDHSYEQYF. The DNA of the CDR3 is TGTGCCAGCAGCGATCACAGTTACGAGCAGTACTTC.

V is TRBV5-6 and J is TRBJ2-5; the match to TRBD2 covers 14 bases. The CDR3 totals 18 residues. J lost 5 bases, V lost 4 bases, and 13 bases had no gene match. The V gene's germline CDR1 is SGHDT and CDR2 YYEEEE. The CDR3 DNA follows: TGTGCCAGCAGCCTGGGACTAGCGGGGGCCCTACCCGGTGAGACCCAGTACTTC. Amino acid sequence: CASSLGLAGALPGETQYF. The full variable domain, with the rest looked up from reference TRBV5-6 and TRBJ2-5, is DAGVTQSPTHLIKTRGQQVTLRCSPKSGHDTVSWYQQALGQGPQFIFQYYEEEERQRGNFPDRFSGHQFPNYSSELNVNALLLGDSALYLCASSLGLAGALPGETQYFGPGTRLLVL.

V gene TRBV7-2 combines with J gene TRBJ2-3, with 12 bases identical to TRBD2. J gave up 5 bases and V 3 bases, and 6 bases lay outside the gene matches. CDR1 and CDR2 (germline): SGHTA, FQGNSA. There are 16 residues in the CDR3. CDR3 DNA: TGTGCCAGCAGCTTCGGACTAGCGGGGTCCTTAGATACGCAGTATTTT. It specifies CASSFGLAGSLDTQYF.

The chain is built from TRBV9 and TRBJ2-3, with a weak D call TRBD2 (5 bases). The CDR3 has 14 residues. Per the germline V gene, CDR1 is SGDLS and CDR2 is YYNGEE. V lost 3 bases, J lost 0 bases, and 8 bases lay in between. The CDR3 loop is CASSGEPSTDTQYF. The CDR3, as DNA: TGTGCCAGCAGCGGGGAGCCTAGCACAGATACGCAGTATTTT.

The chain uses TRBV6-5 and TRBJ1-4, with TRBD1 identical over 8 bases. The CDR3 sequence is 15 residues long. J gave up 5 bases and V 6 bases, and 8 bases lay outside the gene matches. Germline loops: CDR1 MNHEY, CDR2 SVGAGI. The CDR3 DNA follows: TGTGCCAGCAGGAGCGGACAGGGACGGAATGAAAAACTGTTTTTT. Translating it yields CASRSGQGRNEKLFF.

This clone was recorded a few times. The rearrangement uses TRBV28 and TRBJ1-1; TRBD1 might be the D (6 bases). Trimming took 8 bases from V and 9 from J, leaving 22 bases between them. Germline V gene sequence: CDR1 MDHEN, CDR2 SYDVKM. The CDR3 totals 14 residues. CDR3 coding DNA: TGTGCCAGCGTGTCCTTCCAGGGGAACAGAAAAGCTTTCTTT. This gives the protein CASVSFQGNRKAFF.

As for this clone: The junction does not match germline at one end; this may be a read error. This rearrangement joins TRBV2 to TRBJ1-2; perhaps TRBD1 as D (6 bases). This CDR3 is 14 amino acids long. Germline V gene sequence: CDR1 SNHLY, CDR2 FYNNEI. The chain's CDR3 is CASSLSGTRKLLLF. The CDR3 DNA is TGTGCCAGCAGCCTCTCCGGGACACGGAAGCTCCTACTCTTC.

This clone was detected once. The chain employs TRBV27 and TRBJ2-3, with 11 bases matching TRBD2. The CDR3 runs 18 residues. Germline CDR1 MNHEY, CDR2 SMNVEV (reference sequence). The trim removed 2 bases at V and 3 bases at J, leaving 10 bases unmatched. The CDR3 coding sequence is TGTGCCAGCAGTTTAAGGAGAGGAGGACTAGCGGGTACAGATACGCAGTATTTT. It is translated as CASSLRRGGLAGTDTQYF.

The V call is TRBV7-8, the J call TRBJ2-4; D is ambiguous. Per germline, CDR1 SGHVS and CDR2 FQNEAQ. V lost 0 bases, J lost 2 bases, and 20 bases lay in between. The CDR3 covers 19 residues. Written as DNA, the CDR3 is TGTGCCAGCAGCTTAGCGTATGGTCAGGAAACTCCCACCAAAAACATTCAGTACTTC. Residues: CASSLAYGQETPTKNIQYF.

This chain uses TRBV6-2 or TRBV6-3 with TRBJ1-4, with 9 positions matching TRBD1. Trimming took 5 bases from V and 6 from J; bases not matched to a gene: 4. The CDR3 has 14 residues. CDR1 MNHEY and CDR2 SVGEGT come from the germline V gene. The CDR3 DNA reads TGTGCCAGCAGTCCACAGGGGGCTCATGAAAAACTGTTTTTT. It codes for CASSPQGAHEKLFF.

The rearrangement uses TRBV29-1 and TRBJ1-1, with TRBD1 as a possible D gene (5 bases). CDR1 SQVTM and CDR2 ANQGSEA come from the germline V gene. Trimming left V 6 bases short and J 3 bases short, with 17 bases between. The CDR3 is 14 residues long. Here the CDR3 DNA reads TGCAGCGTAGGCAGCAGCGGGACTTACACTGAAGCTTTCTTT. Encoded protein: CSVGSSGTYTEAFF.